This T cell receptor (beta chain) was captured by sequencing in a study of cytomegalovirus exposure and HLA in healthy donors. Study-wide findings and caveats: Sequencing depth roughly uniform across donors was assumed in presence/absence analyses. TRBV6-2, TRBV6-3 and some other V segments were excluded as indistinguishable.

A multiplex PCR was run with 60 Vbeta primers and 13 Jbeta primers. Produced via immunoSEQ multiplex PCR; TCRdb's table is partial and in-frame only. The data show approximately 130,000 clones, 75% seen once. Germline CDR1 reads SGHDT; CDR2 reads YYEEEE. The J segment lost 5 bases and the V segment lost 4 bases, leaving 10 bases of the junction unmatched. The CDR3 sequence is 15 residues long. With regard to this clone: Its antigen is not identified.

The clonotype was recovered from a woman aged 40 to 50 in good health and CMV-seropositive. The sample was PBMCs. This chain joins TRBV5-6 and TRBJ1-1; 8 nucleotides match TRBD1. The CDR3 DNA sequence: TGTGCCAGCAGCATAACGGACAGGGCGTCTACTGAAGCTTTCTTT. Its translation is CASSITDRASTEAFF.